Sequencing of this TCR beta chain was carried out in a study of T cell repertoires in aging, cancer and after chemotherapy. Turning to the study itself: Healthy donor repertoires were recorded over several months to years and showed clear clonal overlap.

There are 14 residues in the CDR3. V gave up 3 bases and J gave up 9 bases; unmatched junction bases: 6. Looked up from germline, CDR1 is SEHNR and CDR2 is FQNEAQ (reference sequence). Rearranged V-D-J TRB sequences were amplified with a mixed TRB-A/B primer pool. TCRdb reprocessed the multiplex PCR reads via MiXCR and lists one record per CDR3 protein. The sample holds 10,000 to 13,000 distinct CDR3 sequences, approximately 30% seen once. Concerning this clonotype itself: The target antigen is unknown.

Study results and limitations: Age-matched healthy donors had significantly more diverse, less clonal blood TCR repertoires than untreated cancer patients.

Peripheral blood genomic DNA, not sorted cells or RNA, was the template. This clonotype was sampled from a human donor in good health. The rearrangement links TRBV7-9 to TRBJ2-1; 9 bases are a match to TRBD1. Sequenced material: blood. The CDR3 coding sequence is TGTGCCAGCAGCTTTGGGACAGGGATGGGTGAGCAGTTCTTC. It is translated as CASSFGTGMGEQFF.